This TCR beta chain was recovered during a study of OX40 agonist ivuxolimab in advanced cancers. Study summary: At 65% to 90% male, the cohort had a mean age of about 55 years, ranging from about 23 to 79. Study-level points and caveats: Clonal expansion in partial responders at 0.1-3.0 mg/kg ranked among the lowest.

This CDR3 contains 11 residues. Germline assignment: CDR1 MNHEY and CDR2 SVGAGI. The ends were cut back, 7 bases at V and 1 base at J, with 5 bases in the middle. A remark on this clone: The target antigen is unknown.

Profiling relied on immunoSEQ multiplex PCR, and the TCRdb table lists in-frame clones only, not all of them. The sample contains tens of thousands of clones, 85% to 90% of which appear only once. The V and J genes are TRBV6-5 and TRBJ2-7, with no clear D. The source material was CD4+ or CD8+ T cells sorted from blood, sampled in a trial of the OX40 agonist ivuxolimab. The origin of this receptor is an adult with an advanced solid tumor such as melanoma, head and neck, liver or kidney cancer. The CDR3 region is CASTRSYEQYF. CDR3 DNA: TGTGCCAGCACTCGATCCTACGAGCAGTACTTC.